The clone carrying this TCR beta chain was seen only a few times. This sample is drawn from a study of T cells after yellow fever vaccination. Study results and caveats: Most primary-vaccination clones recurred post-booster (approximately 95% CD4, around 90% CD8).

The V gene lost 6 bases and the J gene lost 3 bases, with 12 bases spanning the gap. This CDR3 comprises 14 residues. The 5'RACE template-switching step produced TCR cDNA and added a universal primer site and UMIs. TCRdb reprocessed the 5' RACE reads via MiXCR and lists one record per CDR3 protein. The data hold around 88,000 distinct CDR3 sequences, with about 14% observed a single time. The clonotype originates from a man aged 18 to 30 who received the YFV17D yellow fever vaccine. Specimen: CD8+ T cells not binding an NS4B(214-222) dextramer, sorted from PBMCs, collected roughly 20 days after the first yellow fever vaccination. The chain has TRBV12-3 or TRBV12-4 and TRBJ1-5; no clear D gene. DNA for the CDR3: TGTGCCAGCAGCCAGGACGGCCTCAATCAGCCCCAGCATTTT. Amino acid sequence: CASSQDGLNQPQHF.